This T cell receptor beta chain was sequenced in a study of T cell responses to AZD1222 COVID-19 vaccine. Study information: The study pooled second doses at about 4 or about 12 weeks.

The CDR3 has 13 residues. From germline, CDR1 is MNHEY and CDR2 SVGAGI. The ends were cut back, 2 bases at V and 6 bases at J, with 7 bases in the middle. Repertoires were generated with immunoSEQ multiplex PCR, while TCRdb's copy carries only in-frame clones and drops some. This table has some 83,000 clones, 90% appearing once. The rearrangement joins TRBV6-5 to TRBJ2-2, with unresolved D. The clonotype was recovered from an adult in good health. This material consisted of peripheral blood, taken on day 0 of AZD1222 vaccination. CDR3: CASSYGFAGELFF. The CDR3 DNA is TGTGCCAGCAGTTACGGTTTTGCCGGGGAGCTGTTTTTT.